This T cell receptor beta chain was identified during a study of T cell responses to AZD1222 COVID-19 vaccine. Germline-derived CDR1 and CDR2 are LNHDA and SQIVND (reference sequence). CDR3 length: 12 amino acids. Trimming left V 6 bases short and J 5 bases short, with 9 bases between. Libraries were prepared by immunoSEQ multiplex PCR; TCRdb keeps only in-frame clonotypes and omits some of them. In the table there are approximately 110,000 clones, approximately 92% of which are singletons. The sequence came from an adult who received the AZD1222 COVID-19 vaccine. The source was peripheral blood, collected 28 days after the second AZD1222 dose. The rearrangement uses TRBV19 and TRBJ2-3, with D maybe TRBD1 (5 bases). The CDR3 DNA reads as TGTGCCAGTAGCCGACAGAGAGATACGCAGTATTTT. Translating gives CASSRQRDTQYF.